The clone carrying this T cell receptor beta chain was detected once. Its target is not known. This specimen belongs to a study of blood T cells in healthy people across ages. Whole-study results and caveats: Changes in expanded clonotypes were possibly confounded, as the CMV status of donors was unknown.

For the second PCR, which ran for roughly 7 to 11 cycles, a sample-barcoded 5' primer and a J-beta primer mix were used. TCRdb re-called the 5' RACE reads with MiXCR, one entry per CDR3 protein. This table holds 1.6 million or so distinct CDR3 sequences, about 31% found once. The ends were cut back, 3 bases at V and 2 bases at J, with 17 bases in the middle. The CDR3 covers 16 residues. CDR1 SGHRS and CDR2 YFSETQ come from the germline V gene. The J gene is TRBJ1-1, the V gene TRBV5-1; no definite D call. The clonotype was recovered from a woman in her twenties or thirties in good health. Input material: blood. DNA for the CDR3: TGCGCCAGCAGCTCAATAGTGAAACCTTCCAACACTGAAGCTTTCTTT. As protein: CASSSIVKPSNTEAFF.